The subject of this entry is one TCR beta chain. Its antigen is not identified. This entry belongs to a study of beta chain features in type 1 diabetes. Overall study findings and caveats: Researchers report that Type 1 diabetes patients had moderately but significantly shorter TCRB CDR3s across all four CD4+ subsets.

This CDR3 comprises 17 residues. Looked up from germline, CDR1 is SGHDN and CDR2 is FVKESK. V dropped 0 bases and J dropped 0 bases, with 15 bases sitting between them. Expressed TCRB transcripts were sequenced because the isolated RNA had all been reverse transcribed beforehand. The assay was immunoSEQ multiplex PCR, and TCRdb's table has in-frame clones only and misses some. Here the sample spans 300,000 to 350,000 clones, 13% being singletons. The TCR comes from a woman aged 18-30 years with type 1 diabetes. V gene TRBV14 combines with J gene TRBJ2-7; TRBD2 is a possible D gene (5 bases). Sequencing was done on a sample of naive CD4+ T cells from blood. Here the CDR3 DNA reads TGTGCCAGCAGCCAAGACAGGAGGAGGACGAGCTCCTACGAGCAGTACTTC. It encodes CASSQDRRRTSSYEQYF.